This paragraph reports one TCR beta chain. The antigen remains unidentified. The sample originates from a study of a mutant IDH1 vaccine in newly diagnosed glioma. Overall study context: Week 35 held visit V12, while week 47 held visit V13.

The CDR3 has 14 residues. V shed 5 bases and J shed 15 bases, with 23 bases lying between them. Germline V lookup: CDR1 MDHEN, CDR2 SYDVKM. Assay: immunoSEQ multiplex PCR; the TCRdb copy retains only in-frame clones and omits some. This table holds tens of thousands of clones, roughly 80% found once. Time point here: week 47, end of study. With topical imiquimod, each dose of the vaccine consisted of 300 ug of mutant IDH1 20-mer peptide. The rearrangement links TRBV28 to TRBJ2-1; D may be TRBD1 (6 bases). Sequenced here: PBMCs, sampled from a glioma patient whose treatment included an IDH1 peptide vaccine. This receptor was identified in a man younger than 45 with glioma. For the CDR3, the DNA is TGTGCCAGCAGTCCGACCTTGGGGCCAGGGGATCGGTTCTTC. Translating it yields CASSPTLGPGDRFF.